This entry describes one T cell receptor (beta chain). Its specificity is unknown. Germline CDR1 MNHEY, CDR2 SMNVEV (reference sequence). The CDR3 consists of 16 residues. V shed 5 bases and J 5 bases; nucleotides not matched to a gene: 12. This entry is derived from a study of cytomegalovirus exposure and HLA in healthy donors. Study-wide findings and caveats: In a later analysis, TCR beta V- and J-gene trimming was associated with a missense DCLRE1C variant. The study put 150 to 200 TCR beta chains on its list as cytomegalovirus-associated. A later analysis associated roughly 15,000 TCR beta sequences with HLA alleles at a 0.05 false discovery rate.

Donors were nominally healthy when sampled, though unrecorded immune exposures were likely. Use of 60 Vbeta and 13 Jbeta primers characterized the PCR. This table comes from immunoSEQ multiplex PCR, and its TCRdb copy is limited to in-frame clones, with some not included. The sample has some 85,000 clones; about 74% are singletons. The sequence was collected from a man aged 40-50 years in good health and CMV-seronegative. Specimen: PBMCs. The chain has TRBV27 and TRBJ2-1; 7 positions match TRBD2. The CDR3 here is CASSPNRDYHNNEQFF. CDR3 bases: TGTGCCAGCAGTCCAAACCGGGACTACCATAACAATGAGCAGTTCTTC.